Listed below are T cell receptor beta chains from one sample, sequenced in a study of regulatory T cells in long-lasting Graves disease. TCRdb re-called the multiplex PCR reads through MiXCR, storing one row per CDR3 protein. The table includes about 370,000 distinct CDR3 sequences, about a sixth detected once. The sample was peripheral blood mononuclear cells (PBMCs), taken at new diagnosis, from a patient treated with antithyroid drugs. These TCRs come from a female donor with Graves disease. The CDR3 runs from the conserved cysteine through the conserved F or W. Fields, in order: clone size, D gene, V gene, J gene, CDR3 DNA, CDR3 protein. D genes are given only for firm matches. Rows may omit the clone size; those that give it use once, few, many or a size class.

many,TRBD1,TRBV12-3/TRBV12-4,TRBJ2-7,TGTGCCACCGGGACAGGGCTATCCTACGAGCAGTACTTC,CATGTGLSYEQYF
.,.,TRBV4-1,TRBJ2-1,TGCGCCAGCAGCCAGCGAGCGAATGGCAATGAGCAGTTCTTC,CASSQRANGNEQFF
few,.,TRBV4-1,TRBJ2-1,TGCGCCAGCAGCCAAGGTCGAGGTGCAGGGTCCGAGCAGTTCTTC,CASSQGRGAGSEQFF
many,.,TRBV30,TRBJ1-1,TGTGCCCAGACCCGGAACACTGAAGCTTTCTTT,CAQTRNTEAFF
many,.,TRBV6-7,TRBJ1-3,TGTGCCAGCAGTTACGCTCAGGGTAGAGGGAACACCATATATTTT,CASSYAQGRGNTIYF
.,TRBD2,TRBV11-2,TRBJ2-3,TGTGCCAGCTCACCACTTCCCAGCGGGGGGGCGTTGTTCACGCAGTATTTT,CASSPLPSGGALFTQYF
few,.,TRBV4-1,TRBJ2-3,TGCGCCAGCAGCCAAGATCCCGGACAGCTCACAGATACGCAGTATTTT,CASSQDPGQLTDTQYF
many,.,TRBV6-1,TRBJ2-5,TGTGCCAGCAGTGGGCCCGCGGAGACCCAGTACTTC,CASSGPAETQYF
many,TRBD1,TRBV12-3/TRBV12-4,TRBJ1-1,TGTGCCAGCAGCTCCCCGGGGACAGGAAGGAACACTGAAGCTTTCTTT,CASSSPGTGRNTEAFF
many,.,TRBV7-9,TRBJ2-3,TGTGCCAGCAGACCCACTAACTTGACAACTACAGATACGCAGTATTTT,CASRPTNLTTTDTQYF
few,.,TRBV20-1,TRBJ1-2,TGCAGTGCCCCCGAACCCGGGCGAGAGGGAATTGGCTACACCTTC,CSAPEPGREGIGYTF
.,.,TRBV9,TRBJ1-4,TGTGCCAGCAGCCCACGGACGGAAGAAAAACTGTTTTTT,CASSPRTEEKLFF
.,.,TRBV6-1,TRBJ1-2,TGTGCCAGCAGTGAAGAGAGGGGCTACACCTTC,CASSEERGYTF
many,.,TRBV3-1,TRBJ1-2,TGTGCCAGCAGCCAAGAGGGTAATGGTGGCGGCTACACCTTC,CASSQEGNGGGYTF
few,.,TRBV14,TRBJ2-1,TGTGCCAGCAGCCAGTTCCGAAGGGAGCAGTTCTTC,CASSQFRREQFF
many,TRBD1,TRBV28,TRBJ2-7,TGTGCCACCATCGGACAGGGGCTCTCCTACGAGCAGTACTTC,CATIGQGLSYEQYF
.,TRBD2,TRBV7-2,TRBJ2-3,TGTGCCAGCAGTTACACCCCCGGGACTAGCGGGAGTAGAACAGATACGCAGTATTTT,CASSYTPGTSGSRTDTQYF
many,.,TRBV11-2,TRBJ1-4,TGTGCCAGCAGCTTACGTGCCAGTACTAATGAAAAACTGTTTTTT,CASSLRASTNEKLFF
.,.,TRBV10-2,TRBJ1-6,TGCGCCAGCAGTGAGTCGGACGCATATAATTCACCCCTCCACTTT,CASSESDAYNSPLHF
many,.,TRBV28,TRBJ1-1,TGTGCCAGCAGTGGCCCGGGCCAGAACACTGAAGCTTTCTTT,CASSGPGQNTEAFF
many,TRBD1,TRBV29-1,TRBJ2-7,TGCAGCGTTGAACCGGGGACAGGGGAATTCGACGAGCAGTACTTC,CSVEPGTGEFDEQYF
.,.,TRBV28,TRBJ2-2,TGTGCCAGCAGTTTTGAAGGGACCGGGGAGCTGTTTTTT,CASSFEGTGELFF
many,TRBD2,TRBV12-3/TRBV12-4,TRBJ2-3,TGTGCCAGCAGTTCCTCTCCGGGACTAGACCCCACAGATACGCAGTATTTT,CASSSSPGLDPTDTQYF
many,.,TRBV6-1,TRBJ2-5,TGTGCCAGCAGCCAGATCCGGACAGAACAAGAGACCCAGTACTTC,CASSQIRTEQETQYF
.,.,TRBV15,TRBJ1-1,TGTGCCACCAGCGGACCCGGGGCAGGGACACGGAACACTGAAGCTTTCTTT,CATSGPGAGTRNTEAFF
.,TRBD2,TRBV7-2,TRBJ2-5,TGTGCCAGCAGCTTAGGGACTAGCCGAGAGACCCAGTACTTC,CASSLGTSRETQYF